This T cell receptor beta chain was found in a study of blood T cell repertoires in COVID-19. The CDR3 has 13 amino acids. Looked up from germline, CDR1 is MNHEY and CDR2 is SMNVEV (reference sequence). Trimming took off 5 bases at V and 7 bases at J, with 13 bases between the two ends. Sequencing used immunoSEQ multiplex PCR; TCRdb keeps in-frame clones, though not all of them. The repertoire holds 200,000 to 300,000 clones, 65% to 90% seen once, with more than 1.5% in the top ten. The sequencing sample was made of PBMCs or T cells enriched from blood (not recorded which). The chain has TRBV27 and TRBJ2-3; D is possibly TRBD1 (6 bases). The sequence was obtained from a man aged 35-49 years who had recovered from COVID-19. CDR3 residues: CASSIRQEHTQYF. The CDR3 DNA follows: TGTGCCAGCAGTATACGACAGGAACATACGCAGTATTTT.